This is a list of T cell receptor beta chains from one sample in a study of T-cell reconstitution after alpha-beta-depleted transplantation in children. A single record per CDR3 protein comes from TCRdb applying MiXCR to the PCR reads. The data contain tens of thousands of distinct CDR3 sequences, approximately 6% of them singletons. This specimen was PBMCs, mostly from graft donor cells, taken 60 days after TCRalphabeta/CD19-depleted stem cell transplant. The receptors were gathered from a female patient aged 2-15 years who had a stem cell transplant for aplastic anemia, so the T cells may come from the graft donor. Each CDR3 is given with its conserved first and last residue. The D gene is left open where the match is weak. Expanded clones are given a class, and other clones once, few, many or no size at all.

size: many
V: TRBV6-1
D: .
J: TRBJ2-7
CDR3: CASSETPLFRSNEQYF
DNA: TGTGCCAGCAGTGAAACTCCCCTTTTCAGGTCCAACGAGCAGTACTTC

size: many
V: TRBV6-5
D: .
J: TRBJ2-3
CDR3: CASSSKGGDTQYF
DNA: TGTGCCAGCTCGTCAAAGGGAGGAGATACGCAGTATTTT

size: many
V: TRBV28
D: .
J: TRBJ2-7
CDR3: CASSPGRWALRGQYF
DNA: TGTGCCAGCAGCCCCGGGCGCTGGGCCCTACGAGGGCAGTACTTC

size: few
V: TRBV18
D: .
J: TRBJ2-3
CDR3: CASSTGKTDTQYF
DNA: TGTGCCAGCTCAACAGGTAAAACAGATACGCAGTATTTT

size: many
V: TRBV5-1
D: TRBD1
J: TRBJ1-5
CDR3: CASSLDPTGGNQPQHF
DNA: TGCGCCAGCAGCTTGGATCCGACAGGGGGGAATCAGCCCCAGCATTTT

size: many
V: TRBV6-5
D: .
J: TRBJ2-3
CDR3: CASSYPATNTQYF
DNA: TGTGCCAGCAGTTACCCCGCGACGAATACGCAGTATTTT

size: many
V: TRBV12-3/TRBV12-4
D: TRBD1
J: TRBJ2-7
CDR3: CASSRSGTGGNEQYF
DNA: TGTGCCAGCAGTAGATCCGGGACAGGGGGAAACGAGCAGTACTTC

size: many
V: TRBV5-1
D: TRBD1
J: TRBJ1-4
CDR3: CASSLGQGSNEKLFF
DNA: TGCGCCAGCAGCTTGGGACAGGGGTCTAATGAAAAACTGTTTTTT

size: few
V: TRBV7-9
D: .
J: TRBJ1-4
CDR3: CASSLGQNSEKLFF
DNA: TGTGCCAGCAGCTTGGGTCAGAACTCTGAAAAACTGTTTTTT

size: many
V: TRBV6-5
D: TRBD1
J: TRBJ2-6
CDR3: CASSPTGGSLSGANVLTF
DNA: TGTGCCAGCAGTCCGACAGGGGGCAGCCTTTCTGGGGCCAACGTCCTGACTTTC

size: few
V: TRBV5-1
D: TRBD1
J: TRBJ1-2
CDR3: CASRSSGTGNYGYTF
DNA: TGCGCCAGCAGGAGTTCCGGGACAGGGAATTATGGCTACACCTTC

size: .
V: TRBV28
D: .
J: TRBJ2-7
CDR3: CASSPAGTEQYF
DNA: TGTGCCAGCAGTCCCGCAGGGACCGAGCAGTACTTC

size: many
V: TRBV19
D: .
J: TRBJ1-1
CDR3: CASSMVLLRDAFF
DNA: TGTGCCAGTAGTATGGTCCTCCTGAGGGATGCTTTCTTT